The source of this TCR beta chain is a study of early T cells in non-severe SARS-CoV-2 infection. TCRdb itself ran the 5' RACE reads through MiXCR, one entry per CDR3 protein. The sample yields 77,000 or so distinct CDR3 sequences, about 14% seen once. Material: whole blood, obtained at baseline. This TCR was recovered from an adult who was a healthcare worker with PCR-confirmed SARS-CoV-2 infection or an uninfected control (not recorded which).

The DNA for the CDR3 is TGTGCCAGCAGTTTCACCGGACTAGAAGGTTCACCCCTCCACTTT. The encoded protein is CASSFTGLEGSPLHF. The rearrangement joins TRBV27 to TRBJ1-6; D gene ambiguous. CDR3 length: 15 residues. V was trimmed by 3 bases and J by 9 bases, leaving 15 bases between them. Germline loops: CDR1 MNHEY, CDR2 SMNVEV (reference sequence).